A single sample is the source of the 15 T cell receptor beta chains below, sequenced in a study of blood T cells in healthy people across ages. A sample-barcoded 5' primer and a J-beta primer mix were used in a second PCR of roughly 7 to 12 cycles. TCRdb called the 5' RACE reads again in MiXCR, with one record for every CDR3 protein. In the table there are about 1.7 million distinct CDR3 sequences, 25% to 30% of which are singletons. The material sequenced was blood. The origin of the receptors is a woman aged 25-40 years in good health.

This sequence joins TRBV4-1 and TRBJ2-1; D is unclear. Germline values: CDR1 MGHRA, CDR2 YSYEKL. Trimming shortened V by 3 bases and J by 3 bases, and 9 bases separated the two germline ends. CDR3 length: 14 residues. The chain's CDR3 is CASSHSLVYNEQFF. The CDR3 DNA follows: TGCGCCAGCAGCCACTCGTTGGTCTACAATGAGCAGTTCTTC.

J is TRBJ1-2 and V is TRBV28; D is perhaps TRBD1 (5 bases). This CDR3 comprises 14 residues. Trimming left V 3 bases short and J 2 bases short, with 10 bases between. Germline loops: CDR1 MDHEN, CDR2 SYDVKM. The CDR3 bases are TGTGCCAGCAGTTTCCCGGACACAAACTATGGCTACACCTTC. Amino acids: CASSFPDTNYGYTF.

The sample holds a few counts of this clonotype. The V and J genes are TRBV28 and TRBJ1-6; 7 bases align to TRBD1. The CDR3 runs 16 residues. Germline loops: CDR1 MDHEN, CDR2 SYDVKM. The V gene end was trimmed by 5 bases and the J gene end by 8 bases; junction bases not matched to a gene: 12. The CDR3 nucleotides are TGTGCCAGCAGTCTAGGACAGGCTACCCTCTATTCACCCCTCCACTTT. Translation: CASSLGQATLYSPLHF.

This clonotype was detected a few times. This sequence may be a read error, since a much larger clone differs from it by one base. CDR3 in amino acids: CSARETVIAGNEQFF. Written as DNA, the CDR3 is TGCAGTGCCCGTGAAACAGTAATAGCGGGGAATGAGCAGTTCTTC. J is TRBJ2-1 and V is TRBV20-1; 8 bases agree with TRBD2. The germline gives CDR1 DFQATT, CDR2 SNEGSKA (reference sequence). V shed 6 bases, J shed 7 bases, and the junction held 14 bases outside the gene matches. The CDR3 has 15 residues.

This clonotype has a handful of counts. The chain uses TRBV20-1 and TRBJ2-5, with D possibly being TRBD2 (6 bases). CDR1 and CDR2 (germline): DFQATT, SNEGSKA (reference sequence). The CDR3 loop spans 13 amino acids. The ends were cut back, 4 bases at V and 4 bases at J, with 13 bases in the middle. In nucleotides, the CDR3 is TGCAGTGCTAATCTAATTAGCGGAGAGACCCAGTACTTC. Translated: CSANLISGETQYF.

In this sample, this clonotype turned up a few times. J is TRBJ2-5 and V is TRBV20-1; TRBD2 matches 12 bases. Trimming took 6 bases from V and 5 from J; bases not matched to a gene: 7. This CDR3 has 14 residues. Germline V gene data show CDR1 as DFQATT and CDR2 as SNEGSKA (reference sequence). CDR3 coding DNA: TGCAGTGCCCCAGCTAGCGGGAGGGGTGAGACCCAGTACTTC. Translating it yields CSAPASGRGETQYF.

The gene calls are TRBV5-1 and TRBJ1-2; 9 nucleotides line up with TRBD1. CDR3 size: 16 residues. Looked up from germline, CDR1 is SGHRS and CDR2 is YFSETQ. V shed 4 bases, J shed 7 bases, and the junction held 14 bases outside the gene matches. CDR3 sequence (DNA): TGCGCCAGCAGCCTGGACAGGGGTGGAGGTTCGGGTGGCTACACCTTC. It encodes CASSLDRGGGSGGYTF.

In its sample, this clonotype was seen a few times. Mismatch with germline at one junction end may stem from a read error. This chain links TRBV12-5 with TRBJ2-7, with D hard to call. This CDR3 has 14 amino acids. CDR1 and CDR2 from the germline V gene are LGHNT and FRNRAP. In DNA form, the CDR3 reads TGTGTTAGTGTTTCGACGGGCAGCTCCTACGAGCAGTACTTC. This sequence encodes CVSVSTGSSYEQYF.

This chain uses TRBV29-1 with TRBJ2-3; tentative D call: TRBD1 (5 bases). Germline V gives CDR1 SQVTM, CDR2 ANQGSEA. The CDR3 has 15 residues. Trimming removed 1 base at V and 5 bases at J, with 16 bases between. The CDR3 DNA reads TGCAGCGTTGAAGTGCGGCAGCTTAGGGGAGATACGCAGTATTTT. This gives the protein CSVEVRQLRGDTQYF.

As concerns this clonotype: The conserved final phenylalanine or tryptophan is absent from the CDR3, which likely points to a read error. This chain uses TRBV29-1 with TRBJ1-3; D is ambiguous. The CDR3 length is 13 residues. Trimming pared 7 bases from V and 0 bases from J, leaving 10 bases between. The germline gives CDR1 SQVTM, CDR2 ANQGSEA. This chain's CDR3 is CSGKTGSGNTIYI. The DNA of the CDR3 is TGCAGCGGCAAGACCGGCTCTGGAAACACCATATATATT.

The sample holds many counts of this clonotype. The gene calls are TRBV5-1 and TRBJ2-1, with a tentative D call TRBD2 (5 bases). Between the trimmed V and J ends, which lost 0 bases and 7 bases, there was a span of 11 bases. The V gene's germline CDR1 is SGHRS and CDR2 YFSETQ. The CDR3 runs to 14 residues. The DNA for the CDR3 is TGCGCCAGCAGCTTGGGGGCTAGCCAAAATGAGCAGTTCTTC. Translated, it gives CASSLGASQNEQFF.

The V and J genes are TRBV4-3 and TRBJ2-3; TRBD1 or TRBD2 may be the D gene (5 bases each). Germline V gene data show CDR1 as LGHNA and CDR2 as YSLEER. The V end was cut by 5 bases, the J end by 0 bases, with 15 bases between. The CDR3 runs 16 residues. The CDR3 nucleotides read TGCGCCAGCAGCGCCGCTAAGGGACCGAGCACAGATACGCAGTATTTT. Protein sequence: CASSAAKGPSTDTQYF.

This CDR3 reads CASSVGTGVPEQYF. CDR3 coding DNA: TGTGCCAGCAGCGTAGGGACAGGGGTTCCCGAGCAGTACTTC. This sequence joins TRBV9 and TRBJ2-7; 9 nucleotides agree with TRBD1. V lost 0 bases to trimming and J lost 6 bases; unmatched junction nucleotides: 4. Germline V gene lookup returns CDR1 SGDLS and CDR2 YYNGEE. The CDR3 has 14 residues.

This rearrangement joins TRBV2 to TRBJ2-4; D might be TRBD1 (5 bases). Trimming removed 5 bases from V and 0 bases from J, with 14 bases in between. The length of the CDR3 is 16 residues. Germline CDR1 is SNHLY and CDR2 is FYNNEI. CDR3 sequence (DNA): TGTGCCAGCAGTACCAGGGCAGCGCCAGCCAAAAACATTCAGTACTTC. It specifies CASSTRAAPAKNIQYF.

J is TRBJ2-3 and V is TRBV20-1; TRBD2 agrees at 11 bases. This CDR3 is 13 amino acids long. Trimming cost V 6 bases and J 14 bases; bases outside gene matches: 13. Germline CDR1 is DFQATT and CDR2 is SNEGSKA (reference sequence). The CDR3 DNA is TGCAGTGCGATACTAGCGGGGGCGATCGGGCCGTATTTT. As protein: CSAILAGAIGPYF.